Reported below is one T cell receptor beta chain. It has no known antigen specificity. Base-call qualities are not available, and no considerably larger clone is one nucleotide away. Library generation was performed with the immunoSEQ multiplex PCR assay. TCRbeta CDR3 sequencing was carried out by an external provider as a commercial service. From the authors' description of their analysis: The analyses used productive nucleotide sequences together with amino acid sequences obtained by in silico translation. Diversity was measured with Renyi entropy across alpha values, using the median of 200 repeated subsamples to equalise sample size. The distance between each pair of repertoires was calculated as one minus the Chao-modified Jaccard index, which corrects for under-sampling, and this distance was used for clustering. Frequency-weighted overlap with synovial clonotypes was calculated across 200 sample sizes, using 200 draws without replacement for each, and the value reported was the one at the size of the smaller sample. In TCRdb, the immuneACCESS table is reduced to in-frame sequences with V and J assigned. These tables do not hold every clone; where another copy was compared, an unresolved V gene accounts for under half, and the others remain unexplained. V and J calls and clone size are given by that table; D and trimming were obtained from the DNA. A total of tens of thousands of clones appear in this sample, around 95% of them only once. Less than 0.2% of the sample lies in the top ten.

These data come from a study of circulating and synovial CD4+ cells in juvenile arthritis (dated by TCRdb to the mid-2010s). Turning to the overall study: TCRbeta CDR3 repertoires of circulating HLA-DR+ CD4 T cells, bulk blood CD4 T cells and synovial CD4 T cells were compared within each patient. Repertoire sequencing was performed with the aim of confirming enrichment of synovial clonotypes in a circulating synovial-like CD4 T cell subset. What the study reported, not specific to this receptor: CPL and bulk blood CD4 samples differed in T cell genome counts by at least an order of magnitude, so sample-size effects were addressed. Circulating pathogenic-like lymphocytes were found to cluster with synovial T cells, and a substantially higher fraction of CDR3 sequences was shared with synovium by circulating pathogenic-like lymphocytes than by bulk blood. Traditional Vbeta family usage analysis did not detect the difference between circulating pathogenic-like lymphocytes and bulk blood T cells. Synovial and circulating pathogenic-like lymphocyte repertoires were less diverse than bulk blood CD4 repertoires, with some CPL samples as oligoclonal as synovium. Overlap with synovium increased with sequencing depth, so measured shared-clonotype fractions likely underestimated the full repertoire overlap.

The sequenced samples were obtained from patients with active juvenile idiopathic arthritis. Right after thawing, the cells went straight into sorting, and Live/Dead Fixable Near-IR Stain was used to exclude dead cells. Trimming accounts for 5 bases at V and 6 bases at J, while the number of junction bases matched to no gene is 6. CDR1 and CDR2, looked up from the germline V gene, are SGHTA and FQGNSA. CDR3 length: 15 amino acids, cysteine to phenylalanine. This entry keeps only the CDR3 DNA: 45 bases, framed from base 1. The sequence came from a human donor with juvenile idiopathic arthritis. The sample taken for sequencing was CD4+ T cells from blood. This receptor chain uses TRBV7-2 and TRBJ1-5, with 11 bases in between that match TRBD1. The CDR3 is CASSASGTGGQPQHF. The nucleotides are TGTGCCAGCAGCGCCTCCGGGACAGGGGGTCAGCCCCAGCATTTT.